Below are 21 T cell receptor beta chains sequenced from a single sample in a study of T cell repertoires in cytomegalovirus infection. A single record per CDR3 protein comes from TCRdb applying MiXCR to the reads. In the table there are hundreds of thousands of distinct CDR3 sequences, roughly 35% of which are singletons. Sequenced input: PBMCs. These receptors all come from a human donor in good health (CMV status not recorded). Some clones in this sample may be carry-over from other donors' samples.

With respect to this clonotype: This clone may be a read error of a much larger clone one base away. The chain employs TRBV7-8 and TRBJ2-3, with 14 nucleotides matching TRBD2. The germline CDR1 and CDR2 sequences are SGHVS and FQNEAQ. CDR3 size: 16 residues. CDR3 coding DNA: TGTGCCAGCAGCTCGGGACTAGCGGGAGCTACAGATATGCAGTATTTT. Translating gives CASSSGLAGATDMQYF.

This chain uses TRBV6-5 with TRBJ1-5; D is uncertain. The CDR3 is 15 amino acids. Germline values: CDR1 MNHEY, CDR2 SVGAGI. V shed 6 bases and J shed 9 bases, with 21 bases lying between them. In DNA form, the CDR3 reads TGTGCCAGCAGCCCCGAAGGCCAGAGACAAAGGCCCCAGCATTTT. This codes for CASSPEGQRQRPQHF.

This chain links TRBV19 with TRBJ2-7; D not resolved. V shed 6 bases and J shed 0 bases, with 15 bases lying between them. The CDR3 extends over 15 amino acids. The V gene's germline CDR1 is LNHDA and CDR2 SQIVND (reference sequence). As DNA, the CDR3 is TGTGCCAGTAGCGAAGATGGGCAGATCTCCTACGAGCAGTACTTC. This codes for CASSEDGQISYEQYF.

The V call is TRBV11-1, the J call TRBJ2-5; TRBD2 aligns across 7 bases. Germline CDR1 is SGHAT and CDR2 is FQDESV (reference sequence). The CDR3 extends over 16 amino acids. With V trimmed by 5 bases and J by 4 bases, 13 bases remained unmatched. The CDR3 sequence: CASSRQREGSRETQYF. The CDR3 nucleotides are TGTGCCAGCAGCCGACAAAGGGAGGGGTCGAGAGAGACCCAGTACTTC.

This clonotype was seen many times. V gene TRBV20-1 combines with J gene TRBJ1-5; no definite D call. Germline V lookup: CDR1 DFQATT, CDR2 SNEGSKA (reference sequence). The CDR3 is made up of 14 amino acids. Trimming took 4 bases from V and 5 from J, leaving 15 bases between them. CDR3 DNA sequence: TGCAGTGCTAAGGGCTGGGAAGGAGATCAGCCCCAGCATTTT. As protein: CSAKGWEGDQPQHF.

This chain links TRBV10-3 with TRBJ1-2; D remains unclear. Germline assignment: CDR1 ENHRY and CDR2 SYGVKD. The CDR3 is made up of 14 amino acids. With 3 bases removed from V and 1 base from J, the gap between germline ends came to 9 bases. In DNA form, the CDR3 reads TGTGCCATCAGTGAAAAGTCCCTTAACTATGGCTACACCTTC. This translates into CAISEKSLNYGYTF.

The chain combines TRBV20-1 with TRBJ2-7; possible D gene TRBD1, 6 bases. V was trimmed by 4 bases and J by 3 bases, leaving 16 bases between them. The V gene's germline CDR1 is DFQATT and CDR2 SNEGSKA (reference sequence). This CDR3 is built from 14 residues. CDR3 coding DNA: TGCAGTGCTAATCACCGGGACAAGTACTACGAGCAGTACTTC. This translates into CSANHRDKYYEQYF.

For this clonotype: A clone one base away is much larger, so this may be a read error. The chain has TRBV28 and TRBJ1-5; D is possibly TRBD1 (6 bases). The CDR3 loop spans 14 amino acids. CDR1 and CDR2 (germline): MDHEN, SYDVKM. The germline V and J ends were trimmed by 5 bases and 3 bases, with 11 bases remaining between them. Here the CDR3 DNA reads TGTGCCAGCAGTCTACCAGGGGACAATCAGCCCCAGCATTTT. This sequence encodes CASSLPGDNQPQHF.

This clonotype was detected only a few times. V is TRBV27 and J is TRBJ2-4, with 9 bases lining up with TRBD1. Germline trimming cut 7 bases from V and 0 bases from J; bases unmatched to any gene: 16. Germline V gene lookup returns CDR1 MNHEY and CDR2 SMNVEV (reference sequence). The CDR3 covers 19 residues. CDR3 protein: CASNLLHTGGEGAKNIQYF. In DNA, the CDR3 is TGTGCCAGCAACCTTCTCCATACAGGGGGCGAGGGAGCCAAAAACATTCAGTACTTC.

The chain couples TRBV12-3 or TRBV12-4 to TRBJ1-1; D is possibly TRBD1 (5 bases). V was clipped by 2 bases and J by 1 base, with 14 bases between them. The CDR3 is 16 residues long. CDR3 sequence reads: CASSLTGRGRNTEAFF. CDR3 bases: TGTGCCAGCAGTTTAACAGGACGAGGGAGGAACACTGAAGCTTTCTTT.

The CDR3: CASSYRNEQYF. In DNA form, the CDR3 reads TGTGCCAGCAGCTACCGAAACGAGCAGTACTTC. The chain links TRBV5-6 to TRBJ2-7; no reliable D call. Germline CDR1 reads SGHDT; CDR2 reads YYEEEE. The ends were cut back, 3 bases at V and 5 bases at J, with 6 bases in the middle. This CDR3 region has 11 residues.

This clonotype has ten or more counts. J is TRBJ1-1 and V is TRBV4-1; maybe TRBD1 (6 bases). The CDR3 runs 14 residues. The germline gives CDR1 MGHRA, CDR2 YSYEKL. Trimming removed 0 bases from V and 2 bases from J, with 7 bases in between. The CDR3 here is CASSQEQGNTEAFF. Written as DNA, the CDR3 is TGCGCCAGCAGCCAAGAACAGGGAAACACTGAAGCTTTCTTT.

This clonotype showed up many times. The chain links TRBV7-2 to TRBJ2-2; D may be TRBD2 (6 bases). There are 13 residues in the CDR3. The V and J ends lost 3 bases and 6 bases respectively, with 8 bases between them. CDR1 and CDR2 (germline): SGHTA, FQGNSA. The CDR3 protein is CASSFWEAGELFF. The CDR3, as DNA: TGTGCCAGCAGCTTCTGGGAGGCCGGGGAGCTGTTTTTT.

This sequence joins TRBV14 and TRBJ1-2, with D hard to call. The CDR3 covers 15 residues. From germline, CDR1 is SGHDN and CDR2 FVKESK. V was pared by 1 base and J by 0 bases, with 9 bases between. DNA for the CDR3: TGTGCCAGCAGCCAAGTCTGGGAATCTAACTATGGCTACACCTTC. This gives the protein CASSQVWESNYGYTF.

The J gene is TRBJ2-7, the V gene TRBV7-9; 10 nucleotides align to TRBD1. The CDR3 has 15 amino acids. V shed 1 base and J 5 bases; nucleotides not matched to a gene: 5. The germline CDR1 and CDR2 sequences are SEHNR and FQNEAQ (reference sequence). In DNA form, the CDR3 reads TGTGCCAGCAGCTTAGTTCGGGACAGGGGCCACGAGCAGTACTTC. Translation gives CASSLVRDRGHEQYF.

This clonotype occurred a few times. The chain employs TRBV7-9 and TRBJ1-3, with D possibly TRBD1 on 5 matching bases. CDR1 is SEHNR and CDR2 is FQNEAQ in the germline V gene (reference sequence). The ends were cut back, 5 bases at V and 2 bases at J, with 13 bases in the middle. The CDR3 spans 15 residues. CDR3 nucleotide sequence: TGTGCCAGCAGCCCCAAGGGAGGGGCTGGAAACACCATATATTTT. Its translation: CASSPKGGAGNTIYF.

As for this clonotype: This sequence may be a read error, since a much larger clone differs from it by one base. The genes are TRBV12-3 or TRBV12-4 and TRBJ1-1; D gene ambiguous. The V end lost 8 bases, the J end lost 2 bases, and 12 bases lay between the germline ends. The CDR3 has 13 residues. CDR3 DNA: TGTGCCAGCGGCAGCAAGCGAAACACTGAAGCTTTCTTT. This codes for CASGSKRNTEAFF.

Concerning this clonotype itself: It may be a read error: a sequence one base away is much more abundant. This chain joins TRBV28 and TRBJ2-6; either TRBD1 or TRBD2 may supply D (5 bases each). Germline-derived CDR1 and CDR2 are MDHEN and SYDVKM. V was shortened by 7 bases and J by 1 base, with 14 bases between the two germline ends. The CDR3 is made up of 16 amino acids. CDR3 nucleotide sequence: TGTGCCAGCAATCGGGACCGCGCTTCTGGGGCCAACGTCCTGACTTTC. It yields the protein CASNRDRASGANVLTF.

The CDR3 DNA reads TGCGCCAGCAGCTTGGCGGCTAGCGGGGGACCAGATACGCAGTATTTT. Encoded protein: CASSLAASGGPDTQYF. The chain has TRBV5-1 and TRBJ2-3; 10 bases are shared with TRBD2. V gave up 0 bases and J gave up 4 bases; unmatched junction bases: 5. CDR3 length: 16 residues. Germline-derived CDR1 and CDR2 are SGHRS and YFSETQ.

The chain carries TRBV7-2 and TRBJ2-1; D remains ambiguous. The germline V and J ends were trimmed by 3 bases and 5 bases, with 11 bases remaining between them. The germline gives CDR1 SGHTA, CDR2 FQGNSA. This CDR3 is 14 amino acids long. The CDR3 spells CASSFNGQDNEQFF. DNA for the CDR3: TGTGCCAGCAGCTTTAACGGGCAGGACAATGAGCAGTTCTTC.

This chain joins TRBV12-3 or TRBV12-4 and TRBJ2-5; D possibly corresponds to TRBD1 (5 bases). CDR3 length: 16 residues. V lost 5 bases and J lost 2, with 18 bases in between. The CDR3 loop is CASSPYRGQIQETQYF. The CDR3 DNA follows: TGTGCCAGCAGTCCTTATAGAGGACAAATACAAGAGACCCAGTACTTC.